The source of this T cell receptor (beta chain) is a study of shared clonotypes between healthy human individuals. Study summary: Three plates each covered CD4 naive and memory; CD8 naive two, CD8 memory one.

This CDR3 is built from 13 residues. V was shortened by 2 bases and J by 7 bases, with 11 bases between the two germline ends. The germline V gene encodes CDR1 SGHNT and CDR2 YYREEE (reference sequence). Overall study findings and caveats: When compared with the clonotypes that were shared by all four sorted-subset donors, the non-shared clonotypes turned out to have lower generation probabilities.

As regards this clone: Antigen specificity is unknown.

Researchers ran the assay at a deep level. The data were produced by immunoSEQ multiplex PCR, yet TCRdb's version contains in-frame clones alone and is incomplete. This table has 600,000 to 800,000 clones, roughly two thirds appearing once. This receptor was obtained from a woman aged 25-40 years in good health. The chain carries TRBV5-4 and TRBJ2-3; the D gene is possibly TRBD1 (6 bases). Sequencing was done on a sample of memory CD4+ T cells sorted from blood. Regarding subset: CD45RA-negative fraction. CDR3 DNA: TGTGCCAGCAGCTTATACAGGGAAAATACGCAGTATTTT. Its translation is CASSLYRENTQYF.